These 13 T cell receptor beta chains were sequenced from one sample in a study of human T cells and chemical hapten exposure. Time point in this sample: patch test 1, 2 weeks after DPC sensitization. Documented treatment: therapeutic diphenylcyclopropenone sensitization with weekly scalp DPC. In TCRdb, the RACE reads were re-called with MiXCR into one record per CDR3 protein. Among 100,000 or so distinct CDR3 sequences listed, 8% to 13% were seen once. The material sequenced was whole blood, taken in connection with sensitization to the hapten diphenylcyclopropenone (DPC). The receptors derive from a middle-aged woman with alopecia areata. Some clones in this sample may be carry-over from other donors' samples.

This clonotype has only a few counts. The chain couples TRBV11-2 to TRBJ2-1, with TRBD1 matching over 9 bases. This CDR3 spans 15 amino acids. J gave up 1 base and V 5 bases, and 3 bases lay outside the gene matches. Germline V gene sequence: CDR1 SGHAT, CDR2 FQNNGV. CDR3 DNA: TGTGCCAGCAGCCGGGACAGGGTTTCCTACAATGAGCAGTTCTTC. Translating it yields CASSRDRVSYNEQFF.

This clonotype was seen ten or more times. The chain uses TRBV18 and TRBJ2-7; D is undetermined. The length of the CDR3 is 14 residues. Trimming pared 1 base from V and 6 bases from J, leaving 13 bases between. Germline CDR1 reads KGHSH; CDR2 reads LQKENI. In DNA form, the CDR3 reads TGTGCCAGCTCACCACGGCCCCCGGCGAGCGAGCAGTACTTC. This codes for CASSPRPPASEQYF.

As for this clonotype: This may arise from a read error, as a much more abundant clone is one base away. The gene calls are TRBV20-1 and TRBJ2-3, with 9 positions matching TRBD2. The CDR3 extends over 13 amino acids. Looked up from germline, CDR1 is DFQATT and CDR2 is SNEGSKA (reference sequence). CDR3 in amino acids: CSAIAGATVTQYF. The CDR3 nucleotides read TGCAGTGCTATAGCGGGGGCTACAGTTACGCAGTATTTT.

This clonotype was detected a few times. The V and J genes are TRBV6-2 or TRBV6-3 and TRBJ1-1, with 8 bases identical to TRBD1. J was trimmed by 2 bases and V by 0 bases; bases with no gene match: 11. This CDR3 is built from 18 residues. In germline, CDR1 is MNHEY, CDR2 SVGEGT. CDR3 coding DNA: TGTGCCAGCAGTTACTCTCGAGGATGGACAGGGACTAACACTGAAGCTTTCTTT. Protein: CASSYSRGWTGTNTEAFF.

In DNA form, the CDR3 reads TGCGCCAGCAGCCCTGGACTCCGGGACACACTGAACTATGGCTACACCTTC. Protein sequence: CASSPGLRDTLNYGYTF. This rearrangement joins TRBV5-1 to TRBJ1-2; D perhaps matches TRBD1 (6 bases). The V gene's germline CDR1 is SGHRS and CDR2 YFSETQ. The CDR3 totals 17 residues. Trimming cost V 4 bases and J 2 bases, with 21 bases left between them.

About this clonotype itself: One base away lies a much larger clone, so this may be a sequencing read error. V is TRBV13 and J is TRBJ1-1; D is unclear. The CDR3 loop spans 13 amino acids. The germline CDR1 and CDR2 sequences are PRHDT and FYEKMQ (reference sequence). CDR3 sequence reads: CASSAYKNAEAFF. CDR3 nucleotide sequence: TGTGCCAGCAGCGCCTACAAGAACGCTGAAGCTTTCTTT. Variable domain in full (rest from reference TRBV13 and TRBJ1-1): AAGVIQSPRHLIKEKRETATLKCYPIPRHDTVYWYQQGPGQDPQFLISFYEKMQSDKGSIPDRFSAQQFSDYHSELNMSSLELGDSALYFCASSAYKNAEAFFGQGTRLTVV.

The chain is built from TRBV10-2 and TRBJ1-2, with unresolved D. There are 15 residues in the CDR3. The V gene lost 2 bases and the J gene lost 3 bases, with 13 bases spanning the gap. The germline V gene has CDR1 WSHSY and CDR2 SAAADI. The CDR3 bases are TGCGCCAGCAGTGAGCCGCCCAGAGATTACTATGGCTACACCTTC. This encodes CASSEPPRDYYGYTF.

The CDR3 DNA sequence: TGCAGCGTCCGAGCAACGGCGGGGACCGGGGAGCTGTTTTTT. Translation gives CSVRATAGTGELFF. This chain uses TRBV29-1 with TRBJ2-2, with D possibly matching TRBD2 (6 bases). Trimming cost V 6 bases and J 5 bases, with 16 bases left between them. Germline V gene sequence: CDR1 SQVTM, CDR2 ANQGSEA. The CDR3 totals 14 residues.

This clonotype appeared many times. V usage is TRBV6-6 and J usage is TRBJ2-5; 8 nucleotides match TRBD2. J was trimmed by 3 bases and V by 5 bases; bases with no gene match: 8. Germline-derived CDR1 and CDR2 are MNHNY and SVGAGI (reference sequence). The CDR3 covers 15 residues. Here the CDR3 DNA reads TGTGCCAGCAGTAAAACGTATAGCGGGAAAGAGACCCAGTACTTC. Encoded protein: CASSKTYSGKETQYF.

This clonotype was picked up many times. The V call is TRBV19, the J call TRBJ1-3, with 11 bases fitting TRBD1. V gave up 7 bases and J gave up 4 bases; unmatched junction bases: 15. The CDR3 extends over 18 amino acids. The germline V gene has CDR1 LNHDA and CDR2 SQIVND (reference sequence). In DNA, the CDR3 is TGTGCCAGTATGATGACCGAAGGACAGGGGGCTGGCGGAAACACCATATATTTT. It encodes CASMMTEGQGAGGNTIYF.

This clonotype has only a few counts. The chain has TRBV20-1 and TRBJ1-5; perhaps TRBD1 as D (6 bases). Deletions cut 1 base from V and 4 bases from J, with 11 bases between. The CDR3 totals 14 residues. Germline CDR1 is DFQATT and CDR2 is SNEGSKA (reference sequence). In nucleotides, the CDR3 is TGCAGTGCTAGAGGAGGGGGAGCAAATCAGCCCCAGCATTTT. Protein: CSARGGGANQPQHF.

This clonotype was found a few times. The chain has TRBV4-3 and TRBJ1-2; 8 nucleotides agree with TRBD1. Per germline, CDR1 LGHNA and CDR2 YSLEER. V trimming: 1 base; J trimming: 4 bases; junction bases outside the gene matches: 8. This CDR3 is built from 16 residues. For the CDR3, the DNA is TGCGCCAGCAGCCAAGGGGGGACAGGCGATACCTATGGCTACACCTTC. Its translation: CASSQGGTGDTYGYTF.

There are many counts of this clonotype. This chain connects TRBV5-1 to TRBJ1-2, with a possible D match to TRBD1 (6 bases). Trimming left V 0 bases short and J 2 bases short, with 11 bases between. This CDR3 is 15 amino acids long. The V gene's germline CDR1 is SGHRS and CDR2 YFSETQ. As DNA, the CDR3 is TGCGCCAGCAGCTTGGACGACAGGAGGAACTATGGCTACACCTTC. Its protein is CASSLDDRRNYGYTF. Full variable domain (remainder filled in from reference TRBV5-1 and TRBJ1-2): KAGVTQTPRYLIKTRGQQVTLSCSPISGHRSVSWYQQTPGQGLQFLFEYFSETQRNKGNFPGRFSGRQFSNSRSEMNVSTLELGDSALYLCASSLDDRRNYGYTFGSGTRLTVV.